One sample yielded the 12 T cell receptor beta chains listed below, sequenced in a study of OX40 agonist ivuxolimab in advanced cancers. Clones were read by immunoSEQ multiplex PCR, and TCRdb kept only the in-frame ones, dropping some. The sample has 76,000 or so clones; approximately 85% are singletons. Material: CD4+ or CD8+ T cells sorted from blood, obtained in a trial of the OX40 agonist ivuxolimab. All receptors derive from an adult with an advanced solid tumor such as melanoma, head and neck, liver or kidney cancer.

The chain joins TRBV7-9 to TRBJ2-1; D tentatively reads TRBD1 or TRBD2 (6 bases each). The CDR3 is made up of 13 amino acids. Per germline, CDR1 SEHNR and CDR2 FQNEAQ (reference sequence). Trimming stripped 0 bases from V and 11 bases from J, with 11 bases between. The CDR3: CASSLAWRDKQFF. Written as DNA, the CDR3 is TGTGCCAGCAGCTTAGCGTGGCGGGACAAGCAGTTCTTC.

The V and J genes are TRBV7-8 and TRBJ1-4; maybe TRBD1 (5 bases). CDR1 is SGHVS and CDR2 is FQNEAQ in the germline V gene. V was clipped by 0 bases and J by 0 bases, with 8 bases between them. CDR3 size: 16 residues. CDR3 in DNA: TGTGCCAGCAGCTTAGCGCTGACAGCAACTAATGAAAAACTGTTTTTT. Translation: CASSLALTATNEKLFF.

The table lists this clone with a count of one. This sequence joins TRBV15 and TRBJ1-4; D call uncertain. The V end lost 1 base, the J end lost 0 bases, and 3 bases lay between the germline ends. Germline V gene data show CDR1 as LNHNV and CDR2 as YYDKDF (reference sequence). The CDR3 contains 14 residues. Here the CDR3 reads CATSRGATNEKLFF. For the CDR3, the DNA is TGTGCCACCAGCAGAGGGGCAACTAATGAAAAACTGTTTTTT.

The CDR3 region has the DNA TGTGCCAGCAGGGAGACAGGCTTATACGAGCAGTACTTC. It codes for CASRETGLYEQYF. This chain links TRBV6-1 with TRBJ2-7; D might be TRBD1 (6 bases). This CDR3 comprises 13 residues. Trimming removed 6 bases from V and 4 bases from J, with 13 bases in between. The V gene's germline CDR1 is MNHNS and CDR2 SASEGT.

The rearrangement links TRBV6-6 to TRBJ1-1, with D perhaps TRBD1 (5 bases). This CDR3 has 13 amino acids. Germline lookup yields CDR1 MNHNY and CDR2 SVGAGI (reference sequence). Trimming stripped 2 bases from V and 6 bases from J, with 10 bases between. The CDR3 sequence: CASSYPGSSEAFF. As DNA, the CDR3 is TGTGCCAGCAGTTACCCAGGGTCCTCTGAAGCTTTCTTT.

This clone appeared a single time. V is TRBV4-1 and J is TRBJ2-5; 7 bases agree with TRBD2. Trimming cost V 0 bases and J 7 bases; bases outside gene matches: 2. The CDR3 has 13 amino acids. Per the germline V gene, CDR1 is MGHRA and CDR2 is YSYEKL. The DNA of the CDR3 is TGCGCCAGCAGCCAAGACCCGGGAGGGACCCAGTACTTC. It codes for CASSQDPGGTQYF.

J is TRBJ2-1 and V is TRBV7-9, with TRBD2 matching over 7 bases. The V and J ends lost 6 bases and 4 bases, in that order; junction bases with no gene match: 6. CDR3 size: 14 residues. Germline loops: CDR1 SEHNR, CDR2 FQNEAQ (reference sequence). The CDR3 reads CASSSGTIYNEQFF. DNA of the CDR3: TGTGCCAGCAGTTCCGGGACTATTTACAATGAGCAGTTCTTC. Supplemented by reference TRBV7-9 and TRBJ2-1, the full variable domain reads DTGVSQNPRHKITKRGQNVTFRCDPISEHNRLYWYRQTLGQGPEFLTYFQNEAQLEKSRLLSDRFSAERPKGSFSTLEIQRTEQGDSAMYLCASSSGTIYNEQFFGPGTRLTVL.

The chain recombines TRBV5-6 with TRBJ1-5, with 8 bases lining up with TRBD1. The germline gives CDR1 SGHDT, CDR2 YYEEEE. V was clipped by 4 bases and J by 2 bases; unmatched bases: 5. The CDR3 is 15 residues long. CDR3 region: CASSLGQEGNQPQHF. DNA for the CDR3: TGTGCCAGCAGCCTGGGACAGGAAGGCAATCAGCCCCAGCATTTT.

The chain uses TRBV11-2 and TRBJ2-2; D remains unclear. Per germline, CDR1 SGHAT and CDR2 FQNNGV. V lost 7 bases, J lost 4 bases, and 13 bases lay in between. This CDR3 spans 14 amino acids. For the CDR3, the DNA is TGTGCCAGCACCCTTTCCCCGCGCACCGGGGAGCTGTTTTTT. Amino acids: CASTLSPRTGELFF. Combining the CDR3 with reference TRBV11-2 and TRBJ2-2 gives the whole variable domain EAGVAQSPRYKIIEKRQSVAFWCNPISGHATLYWYQQILGQGPKLLIQFQNNGVVDDSQLPKDRFSAERLKGVDSTLKIQPAKLEDSAVYLCASTLSPRTGELFFGEGSRLTVL.

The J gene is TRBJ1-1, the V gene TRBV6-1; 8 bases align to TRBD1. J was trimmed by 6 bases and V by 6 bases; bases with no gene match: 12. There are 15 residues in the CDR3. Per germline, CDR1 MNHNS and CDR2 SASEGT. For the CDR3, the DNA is TGTGCCAGCAGCCCCCCCACAGGGGGGTTCCCTGAAGCTTTCTTT. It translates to CASSPPTGGFPEAFF.

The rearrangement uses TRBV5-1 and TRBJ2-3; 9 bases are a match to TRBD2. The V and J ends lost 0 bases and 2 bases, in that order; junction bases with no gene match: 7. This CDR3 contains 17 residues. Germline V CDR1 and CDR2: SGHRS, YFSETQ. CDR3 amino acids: CASSLGRTSDYTDTQYF. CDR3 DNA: TGCGCCAGCAGCTTGGGGCGGACTAGCGATTACACAGATACGCAGTATTTT.

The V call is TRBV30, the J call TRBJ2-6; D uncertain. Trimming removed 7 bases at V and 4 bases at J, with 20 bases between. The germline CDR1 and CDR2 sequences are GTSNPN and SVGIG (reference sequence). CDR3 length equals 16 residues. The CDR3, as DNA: TGTGCCTATACCCCAAAGGGCGCGCCCGGGGCCAACGTCCTGACTTTC. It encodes CAYTPKGAPGANVLTF.